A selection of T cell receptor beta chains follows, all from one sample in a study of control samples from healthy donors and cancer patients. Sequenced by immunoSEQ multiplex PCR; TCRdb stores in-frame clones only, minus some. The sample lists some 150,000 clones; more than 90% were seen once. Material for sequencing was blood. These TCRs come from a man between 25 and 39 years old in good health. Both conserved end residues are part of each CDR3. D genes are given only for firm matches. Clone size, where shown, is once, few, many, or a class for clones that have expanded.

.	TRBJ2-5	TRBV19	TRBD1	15	TGTGCCAGTAGTATAGAAGGGGGCGACTCGGAGACCCAGTACTTC	CASSIEGGDSETQYF
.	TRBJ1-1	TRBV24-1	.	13	TGTGCCACCTTCGTTCGGCCCCGGGACGAGGCTTTCTTT	CATFVRPRDEAFF
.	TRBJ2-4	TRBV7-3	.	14	TGTGCCAGCAGCTTATCAGGCGGGGTAGACATTCAGTACTTC	CASSLSGGVDIQYF
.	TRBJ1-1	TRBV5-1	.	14	TGCGCCAGCAGCTTGGCCCCACCGAACACTGAAGCTTTCTTT	CASSLAPPNTEAFF
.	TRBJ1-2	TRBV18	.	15	TGTGCCAGCTCACCACCAGGGGGTCCGATCTATGGCTACACCTTC	CASSPPGGPIYGYTF
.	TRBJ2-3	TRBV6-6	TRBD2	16	TGTGCCAGCAGTTTCCCCCGGGGGGGCGTCTCAGATACGCAGTATTTT	CASSFPRGGVSDTQYF
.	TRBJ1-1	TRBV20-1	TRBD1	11	TGCAGTGCTCGCCGGGACAGTGAAGCTTTCTTT	CSARRDSEAFF
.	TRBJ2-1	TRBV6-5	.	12	TGTGCCAGCAGCGACGTCTACAATGAGCAGTTCTTC	CASSDVYNEQFF
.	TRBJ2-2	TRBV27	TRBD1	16	TGTGCCAGCAGTTTATGGGGACAGTACCTCACCGGGGAGCTGTTTTTT	CASSLWGQYLTGELFF
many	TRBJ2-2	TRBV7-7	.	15	TGTGCCAGCAGCTTCCGGACTGCAAACACCGGGGAGCTGTTTTTT	CASSFRTANTGELFF
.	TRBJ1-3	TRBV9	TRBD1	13	TGTGCCAGCAGCGTAGACAGGGGAGACACCATATATTTT	CASSVDRGDTIYF
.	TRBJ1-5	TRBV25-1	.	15	TGTGCCAGCAGTGAAGGAGGCAGGTTCTATCAGCCCCAGCATTTT	CASSEGGRFYQPQHF
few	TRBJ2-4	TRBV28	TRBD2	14	TGTGCCAGTGAATTAGCGGGGGGTTTGGCCATTCAGTACTTC	CASELAGGLAIQYF
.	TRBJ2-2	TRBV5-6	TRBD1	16	TGTGCCAGCAGCTTGTACGGGACAGACCCCACCGGGGAGCTGTTTTTT	CASSLYGTDPTGELFF
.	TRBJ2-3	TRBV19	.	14	TGTGCCAGTAGTCAGGGAGGATTCACAGATACGCAGTATTTT	CASSQGGFTDTQYF
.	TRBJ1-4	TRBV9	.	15	TGTGCCAGCAGCGTAGGAGCAGGGAGGAATGAAAAACTGTTTTTT	CASSVGAGRNEKLFF
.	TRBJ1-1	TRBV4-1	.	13	TGCGCCAGCAGCTCCCGCGGGCAATCTGAAGCTTTCTTT	CASSSRGQSEAFF
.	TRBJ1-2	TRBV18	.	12	TGTGCCAGCTCAAGTGTAGGGAAAGGCTACACCTTC	CASSSVGKGYTF
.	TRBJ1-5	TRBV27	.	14	TGTGCCAGCAGTGTAACAGGGATCAATCAGCCCCAGCATTTT	CASSVTGINQPQHF
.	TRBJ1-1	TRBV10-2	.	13	TGCGCCAGCAGTGAGTCTTCAGGAACTGAAGCTTTCTTT	CASSESSGTEAFF